This TCR beta chain emerged from a study of metastatic and nonmetastatic thyroid tumors. The study, taken as a whole, reports: Benign nodules reportedly had significantly lower TCR beta diversity than malignant thyroid tumors in blood and tumor.

No treatment had been given to any patient before thyroid surgery. By sample fraction, this clone is medium-sized. Its antigen is still unknown. Per the study methods: The study's classifier, a distant-metastasis tool for papillary thyroid cancer, was built using CDR3 differences across clinicopathological groups. Using MiXCR, TCRdb re-called clones from the PCR reads. These V and J calls derive from TCRdb rather than the authors' analysis. The sample has about 26,000 clones; 15% are singletons. V shed 6 bases, J shed 3 bases, and the junction held 4 bases outside the gene matches. The CDR3 has 14 residues. Germline CDR1 MGHRA, CDR2 YSYEKL.

The sequence was obtained from a female donor with papillary thyroid cancer or a benign thyroid nodule (not recorded which). Some clones in this sample may be carry-over from other donors' samples. V usage is TRBV4-1 and J usage is TRBJ2-3; 9 bases are a match to TRBD1. The sequenced sample was blood. In DNA, the CDR3 is TGCGCCAGCAGACTGACAGGGGGGACAGATACGCAGTATTTT. This encodes CASRLTGGTDTQYF.